The 30 T cell receptor beta chains below were found in one sample sequenced in a study of beta chain features in type 1 diabetes. The study reverse transcribed the entire isolated RNA, so it sequenced expressed TCRB transcripts. The repertoire was sequenced with immunoSEQ multiplex PCR; TCRdb's copy has only in-frame clones and lacks some. The sample has 900,000 or so clones, under 20% seen once; the top ten hold 0.02% to 0.03%. The sample was naive CD4+ T cells from blood. The source is a woman aged 18-30 years in good health.

The V and J genes are TRBV9 and TRBJ2-1; D is undetermined. This CDR3 is 15 amino acids long. Germline values: CDR1 SGDLS, CDR2 YYNGEE. V was cut by 3 bases and J by 1 base, with 11 bases left in between. In nucleotides, the CDR3 is TGTGCCAGCAGCGCGGAGTATTGGTCCTACAATGAGCAGTTCTTC. As protein: CASSAEYWSYNEQFF.

The chain joins TRBV6-5 to TRBJ2-1, with D possibly TRBD1 on 6 matching bases. There are 13 residues in the CDR3. Trimming pared 6 bases from V and 2 bases from J, leaving 8 bases between. Looked up from germline, CDR1 is MNHEY and CDR2 is SVGAGI. CDR3 nucleotide sequence: TGTGCCAGCAGAGGGGGTGCCTACAATGAGCAGTTCTTC. It encodes CASRGGAYNEQFF.

This clone was detected only a few times. The chain combines TRBV7-6 with TRBJ2-5; D gene ambiguous. Germline CDR1 SGHVS, CDR2 FNYEAQ. The CDR3 covers 15 residues. With 5 bases removed from V and 1 base from J, the gap between germline ends came to 14 bases. CDR3 DNA: TGTGCCAGCAGCAGAACGGAGACGGGCCAAGAGACCCAGTACTTC. Amino acid sequence: CASSRTETGQETQYF.

This clone was observed a handful of times. This chain connects TRBV6-4 to TRBJ2-1; D unresolved. Looked up from germline, CDR1 is MRHNA and CDR2 is SNTAGT. The CDR3 has 12 residues. Trimming took off 2 bases at V and 8 bases at J, with 7 bases between the two ends. CDR3 sequence (DNA): TGTGCCAGCAGTGACCGAGGATATGAGCAGTTCTTC. This encodes CASSDRGYEQFF.

The rearrangement uses TRBV7-2 and TRBJ2-5, with 8 bases fitting TRBD2. Losses at the gene ends were 4 bases for V and 1 base for J; bases not matched to a gene: 2. This CDR3 has 14 residues. CDR1 and CDR2 (germline): SGHTA, FQGNSA. DNA of the CDR3: TGTGCCAGCAGCTCCGGGACTAGCCAAGAGACCCAGTACTTC. It translates to CASSSGTSQETQYF.

This clone appeared a single time. The rearrangement links TRBV6-5 to TRBJ1-1, with D possibly TRBD1 on 5 matching bases. Deletions cut 5 bases from V and 3 bases from J, with 13 bases between. The CDR3 runs 14 residues. Germline CDR1 reads MNHEY; CDR2 reads SVGAGI. For the CDR3, the DNA is TGTGCCAGCAGTCTGAATGGGGCGCACACTGAAGCTTTCTTT. Translating it yields CASSLNGAHTEAFF.

This chain connects TRBV28 to TRBJ1-2; the D is unclear. The CDR3 runs to 14 residues. V was shortened by 3 bases and J by 3 bases, with 11 bases between the two germline ends. CDR1 is MDHEN, CDR2 SYDVKM, per germline. The CDR3 DNA reads as TGTGCCAGCAGTTTCCCCGCCGCTTACTATGGCTACACCTTC. Amino acid sequence: CASSFPAAYYGYTF.

This clone was seen a few times. V usage is TRBV5-1 and J usage is TRBJ2-6; weak D call: TRBD1 (6 bases). V gave up 0 bases and J gave up 2 bases, with 15 bases separating them. The CDR3 consists of 18 residues. Per germline, CDR1 SGHRS and CDR2 YFSETQ. CDR3 in amino acids: CASSLAGLAGAGANVLTF. CDR3 nucleotides: TGCGCCAGCAGCTTGGCAGGCTTAGCAGGGGCTGGGGCCAACGTCCTGACTTTC.

The rearrangement links TRBV21-1 to TRBJ2-7; the D call in the table, TRBD2, was not verified against the DNA. TRBV21-1 is labeled a pseudogene. This CDR3 comprises 18 residues. CDR3 sequence reads: CASSKDGNRNRSSYEQYF. The CDR3 region has the DNA TGTGCCAGCAGCAAAGATGGCAATAGGAATAGGAGCTCCTACGAGCAGTACTTC.

This chain uses TRBV15 with TRBJ2-7, with D perhaps TRBD1 (5 bases). Germline V gene lookup returns CDR1 LNHNV and CDR2 YYDKDF (reference sequence). The CDR3 is made up of 13 amino acids. V was clipped by 4 bases and J by 3 bases, with 10 bases between them. This chain's CDR3 is CATSKDSVYEQYF. CDR3 nucleotide sequence: TGTGCCACCAGCAAAGACAGTGTCTACGAGCAGTACTTC.

V gene TRBV28 combines with J gene TRBJ1-1, with D unresolved. V was pared by 5 bases and J by 1 base, with 11 bases between. Germline lookup yields CDR1 MDHEN and CDR2 SYDVKM. The CDR3 is made up of 14 amino acids. CDR3 region: CASSPGDRNTEAFF. The CDR3 DNA follows: TGTGCCAGCAGTCCTGGGGATCGGAACACTGAAGCTTTCTTT.

The chain employs TRBV6-5 and TRBJ1-2, with D maybe TRBD1 (6 bases). V was trimmed by 6 bases and J by 7 bases, leaving 15 bases between them. Germline CDR1 and CDR2: MNHEY and SVGAGI. This CDR3 region has 13 residues. The CDR3 nucleotides read TGTGCCAGCAGGCCAGGGGTTTTGGGTGGCTACACCTTC. This codes for CASRPGVLGGYTF.

This clone was observed a handful of times. The chain links TRBV28 to TRBJ2-5, with D maybe TRBD1 (6 bases). This CDR3 is 16 amino acids long. Germline V gene lookup returns CDR1 MDHEN and CDR2 SYDVKM. V dropped 6 bases and J dropped 2 bases, with 19 bases sitting between them. The CDR3 coding sequence is TGTGCCAGCAGCTGGGCCTCCGGGACACCGCAAGAGACCCAGTACTTC. Its protein is CASSWASGTPQETQYF.

This clone has a handful of counts. In DNA form, the CDR3 reads TGTGCCAGCAGATCACGGGTTACGCGGCACACAGATACGCAGTATTTT. Translation gives CASRSRVTRHTDTQYF. This sequence joins TRBV6-6 and TRBJ2-3; no firm D call. CDR1 and CDR2 (germline): MNHNY, SVGAGI (reference sequence). This CDR3 has 16 residues. Trimming took off 6 bases at V and 2 bases at J, with 18 bases between the two ends.

The chain couples TRBV19 to TRBJ1-1; 7 bases align to TRBD1. The CDR3 is 13 amino acids. The V segment lost 2 bases and the J segment 4 bases; nucleotides outside the gene matches: 1. Looked up from germline, CDR1 is LNHDA and CDR2 is SQIVND (reference sequence). The CDR3 nucleotides are TGTGCCAGTAGTATAACAGGGGTCACTGAAGCTTTCTTT. Protein product: CASSITGVTEAFF.

This clone was seen only a few times. The chain uses TRBV25-1 and TRBJ2-2; no definite D call. The CDR3 consists of 13 residues. V was trimmed by 6 bases and J by 0 bases, leaving 5 bases between them. The V gene's germline CDR1 is MGHDK and CDR2 SYGVNS. CDR3 sequence: CASRTANTGELFF. CDR3 nucleotide sequence: TGTGCCAGCAGGACTGCGAACACCGGGGAGCTGTTTTTT.

The rearrangement uses TRBV6-5 and TRBJ2-1; perhaps TRBD1 as D (6 bases). The CDR3 totals 13 residues. The V end was cut by 1 base, the J end by 8 bases, with 9 bases between. CDR1 and CDR2 from the germline V gene are MNHEY and SVGAGI. The CDR3 region has the DNA TGTGCCAGCAGTTACTTACAGGGTTATGAGCAGTTCTTC. Residues: CASSYLQGYEQFF.

The chain recombines TRBV7-2 with TRBJ1-1; D ambiguous. This CDR3 is built from 14 residues. Per the germline V gene, CDR1 is SGHTA and CDR2 is FQGNSA. Trimming shortened V by 3 bases and J by 4 bases, and 12 bases separated the two germline ends. The CDR3 nucleotides read TGTGCCAGCAGCTTGGACGGTCGTGCCACTGAAGCTTTCTTT. Its translation is CASSLDGRATEAFF.

The V call is TRBV7-3, the J call TRBJ2-2; TRBD1 matches at 7 bases. The CDR3 loop spans 16 amino acids. The junction had 6 bases not matched to a gene; V was cut back by 5 bases and J by 0 bases. Germline V lookup: CDR1 SGHTA, CDR2 FQGTGA. This chain's CDR3 is CASSLKGGTNTGELFF. The CDR3 DNA follows: TGTGCCAGCAGCCTCAAAGGGGGCACGAACACCGGGGAGCTGTTTTTT.

This clone was seen a handful of times. The chain links TRBV13 to TRBJ2-7; no firm D call. CDR3 length equals 15 residues. Germline assignment: CDR1 PRHDT and CDR2 FYEKMQ (reference sequence). Deletions cut 5 bases from V and 6 bases from J, with 20 bases between. The CDR3 region is CASSGAQAPATEQYF. In DNA form, the CDR3 reads TGTGCCAGCAGCGGAGCGCAAGCCCCAGCTACCGAGCAGTACTTC.

The V call is TRBV18, the J call TRBJ2-2, with D maybe TRBD1 (6 bases). CDR1 is KGHSH, CDR2 LQKENI, per germline. Trimming pared 3 bases from V and 6 bases from J, leaving 14 bases between. CDR3 size: 15 residues. The CDR3 loop reads CASSPYDTGPGELFF. CDR3 bases: TGTGCCAGCTCACCGTATGATACAGGGCCCGGGGAGCTGTTTTTT.

This clone has just a few counts. The gene calls are TRBV5-4 and TRBJ2-7, with TRBD1 matching over 7 bases. The CDR3 has 14 residues. Germline assignment: CDR1 SGHNT and CDR2 YYREEE (reference sequence). After removal of 4 bases from V and 9 bases from J, the junction contained 13 bases not matched to a gene. The CDR3 sequence: CASSATGSNSVQYF. The CDR3 coding sequence is TGTGCCAGCAGCGCGACAGGGTCTAACAGCGTGCAGTACTTC.

This clone was observed a few times. V and J are TRBV5-1 and TRBJ2-6; D might be TRBD2 (5 bases). Germline V gives CDR1 SGHRS, CDR2 YFSETQ. The V gene lost 3 bases and the J gene lost 4 bases, with 11 bases spanning the gap. The length of the CDR3 is 15 residues. This CDR3 reads CASSSDSSGANVLTF. CDR3 sequence (DNA): TGCGCCAGCAGCTCGGACTCTTCCGGGGCCAACGTCCTGACTTTC.

The DNA for the CDR3 is TGTGCCAGCACCACAATGCCTGGGAACATTCAGTACTTC. Translating it yields CASTTMPGNIQYF. The gene calls are TRBV28 and TRBJ2-4; D remains unclear. V dropped 7 bases and J dropped 7 bases, with 14 bases sitting between them. This CDR3 spans 13 amino acids. Germline values: CDR1 MDHEN, CDR2 SYDVKM.

This chain links TRBV7-9 with TRBJ2-3; TRBD2 aligns across 8 bases. The V segment lost 2 bases and the J segment 0 bases; nucleotides outside the gene matches: 4. Germline V gene lookup returns CDR1 SEHNR and CDR2 FQNEAQ (reference sequence). The CDR3 is 16 amino acids. This CDR3 is CASSLSGGGSTDTQYF. In nucleotides, the CDR3 is TGTGCCAGCAGCTTATCGGGAGGGGGAAGCACAGATACGCAGTATTTT.

This clone occurred a few times. In the same sample, other DNA sequences code for this CDR3. This chain uses TRBV19 with TRBJ1-1; D is possibly TRBD1 (5 bases). The CDR3 covers 13 residues. Trimming pared 3 bases from V and 2 bases from J, leaving 7 bases between. Germline V gives CDR1 LNHDA, CDR2 SQIVND (reference sequence). In nucleotides, the CDR3 is TGTGCCAGTAGTATCGGGGGAAACACTGAAGCTTTCTTT. The encoded protein is CASSIGGNTEAFF. Using reference TRBV19 and TRBJ1-1 for the parts outside the CDR3, the full variable domain is DGGITQSPKYLFRKEGQNVTLSCEQNLNHDAMYWYRQDPGQGLRLIYYSQIVNDFQKGDIAEGYSVSREKKESFPLTVTSAQKNPTAFYLCASSIGGNTEAFFGQGTRLTVV.

This clone occurred many times. The V gene is TRBV7-2, the J gene TRBJ2-3; unclear D gene. V was clipped by 11 bases and J by 5 bases, with 14 bases between them. This CDR3 is built from 12 residues. Germline-derived CDR1 and CDR2 are SGHTA and FQGNSA. The CDR3 region is CAHGESGDTQYF. The CDR3 nucleotides are TGTGCCCATGGAGAGTCGGGAGATACGCAGTATTTT.

The chain couples TRBV9 to TRBJ1-2, with 9 nucleotides matching TRBD1. The CDR3 consists of 16 residues. Trimming removed 1 base from V and 5 bases from J; junction bases left unmatched: 9. Germline-derived CDR1 and CDR2 are SGDLS and YYNGEE. The CDR3 loop is CASSVRPGDRDYGYTF. In nucleotides, the CDR3 is TGTGCCAGCAGCGTAAGGCCAGGGGACAGGGATTATGGCTACACCTTC.

The CDR3 sequence is CASSPWDRATYEQYF. The CDR3 DNA reads TGTGCCAGCTCACCATGGGACAGGGCCACCTACGAGCAGTACTTC. The chain links TRBV18 to TRBJ2-7; 9 bases align to TRBD1. V lost 2 bases and J lost 2; bases outside the gene matches: 4. The CDR3 runs 15 residues. From germline, CDR1 is KGHSH and CDR2 LQKENI.

This clone was seen only a few times. V and J are TRBV19 and TRBJ2-2, with D possibly TRBD2 on 6 matching bases. The V end was cut by 9 bases, the J end by 3 bases, with 17 bases between. CDR1 LNHDA and CDR2 SQIVND come from the germline V gene (reference sequence). The CDR3 length is 15 residues. CDR3 loop: CASSPRDSHTGELFF. The CDR3 region has the DNA TGTGCCAGCTCCCCCCGGGACTCACACACCGGGGAGCTGTTTTTT.